The T cell receptor (beta chain) under discussion was sequenced for a study of T-cell reconstitution after alpha-beta-depleted transplantation in children. This clonotype was recorded a few times. Unique molecular identifiers were used to barcode this TCRbeta library. Each CDR3 protein is one row after TCRdb ran MiXCR on the PCR reads. The sample has approximately 520,000 distinct CDR3 sequences; less than 35% are singletons. The CDR3 totals 15 residues. Trimming took 4 bases from V and 1 from J, leaving 12 bases between them. Germline CDR1 SGHRS, CDR2 YFSETQ. The TCR originated in a human donor who donated a stem cell graft to a child with aplastic anemia. The specimen was PBMCs from the stem cell graft donor, collected from the stem cell graft. The rearrangement joins TRBV5-1 to TRBJ2-1, with D possibly TRBD1 on 6 matching bases. CDR3 residues: CASSSGQTSYNEQFF. DNA for the CDR3: TGCGCCAGCAGCAGCGGACAGACTTCCTACAATGAGCAGTTCTTC.